Listed below are T cell receptor beta chains from one sample, sequenced in a study of T cell responses to AZD1222 COVID-19 vaccine. TCRdb keeps only in-frame clones here, not all; method: immunoSEQ multiplex PCR. The sample consists of some 140,000 clones, more than 85% of them appearing once. The sample was peripheral blood, taken on day 0 of AZD1222 vaccination. Receptors were obtained from an adult in good health. The CDR3 runs from the conserved cysteine through the conserved F or W. The order of the fields is V gene, D gene, J gene, clone size, CDR3 DNA, CDR3 protein. The D gene is left open where the match is weak. Not all rows give a size; the values are once, few, many and, for expanded clones, a class.

v_call: TRBV19; d_call: NA; j_call: TRBJ2-7; clone_size: NA; cdr3_nt: TGTGCCAGTTACTTAGCGTTATCCTACGAGCAGTACTTC; cdr3_aa: CASYLALSYEQYF
v_call: TRBV19; d_call: TRBD2; j_call: TRBJ2-1; clone_size: once; cdr3_nt: TGTGCCAGTAGTATAGATCAGCGGGATTGGCCCTACAATGAGCAGTTCTTC; cdr3_aa: CASSIDQRDWPYNEQFF
v_call: TRBV6-6; d_call: NA; j_call: TRBJ1-6; clone_size: NA; cdr3_nt: TGTGCCAGCACTTCCCTTGGCAGTCCTAATTCACCCCTCCACTTT; cdr3_aa: CASTSLGSPNSPLHF
v_call: TRBV6-1; d_call: NA; j_call: TRBJ1-1; clone_size: NA; cdr3_nt: TGTGCCAGCAGTGAGGTCCTGAACACTGAAGCTTTCTTT; cdr3_aa: CASSEVLNTEAFF
v_call: TRBV4-2; d_call: NA; j_call: TRBJ2-3; clone_size: NA; cdr3_nt: TGTGCCAGCAGCCAAGATTCGCGCAGGGGGGACACAGATACGCAGTATTTT; cdr3_aa: CASSQDSRRGDTDTQYF
v_call: TRBV19; d_call: NA; j_call: TRBJ1-5; clone_size: NA; cdr3_nt: TGTGCCAGTAGTATGAGTCAGCCCCAGCATTTT; cdr3_aa: CASSMSQPQHF
v_call: TRBV27; d_call: TRBD1; j_call: TRBJ1-1; clone_size: NA; cdr3_nt: TGTGCCAGCGGTCTCCCGGGACAGGGATCTGAAGCTTTCTTT; cdr3_aa: CASGLPGQGSEAFF
v_call: TRBV19; d_call: NA; j_call: TRBJ2-7; clone_size: few; cdr3_nt: TGTGCCAGTGGAGGTGGGGGTTTAAGCGAGCAGTACTTC; cdr3_aa: CASGGGGLSEQYF
v_call: TRBV7-2; d_call: NA; j_call: TRBJ1-1; clone_size: NA; cdr3_nt: TGTGCCAGCAGCATTCTCCCATACACGATCGGGGGAGTCACTGAAGCTTTCTTT; cdr3_aa: CASSILPYTIGGVTEAFF
v_call: TRBV30; d_call: NA; j_call: TRBJ1-2; clone_size: NA; cdr3_nt: TGTGCCTGGAGTGTCTCCCTCTTAGGCTACACCTTC; cdr3_aa: CAWSVSLLGYTF
v_call: TRBV2; d_call: TRBD2; j_call: TRBJ2-7; clone_size: NA; cdr3_nt: TGTGCCAGCAGTGAAGGAGCGGGAGGGCCCTACGAGCAGTACTTC; cdr3_aa: CASSEGAGGPYEQYF
v_call: TRBV2; d_call: NA; j_call: TRBJ1-2; clone_size: NA; cdr3_nt: TGTGCCAGCAGAGGGGCAACCTTC; cdr3_aa: CASRGATF
v_call: TRBV19; d_call: TRBD2; j_call: TRBJ2-1; clone_size: NA; cdr3_nt: TGTGCCAGTTGGGGCGGGACTAGGGGGAGTGGTGAGCAGTTCTTC; cdr3_aa: CASWGGTRGSGEQFF
v_call: TRBV9; d_call: TRBD2; j_call: TRBJ2-1; clone_size: NA; cdr3_nt: TGTGCCAGCAGCCCAGAGGTACCTAGCGGGAGTCTCTCCTACAATGAGCAGTTCTTC; cdr3_aa: CASSPEVPSGSLSYNEQFF
v_call: TRBV30; d_call: NA; j_call: TRBJ1-1; clone_size: NA; cdr3_nt: TGTGCCTGGAGCCCGGATGCGACTGAAGCTTTCTTT; cdr3_aa: CAWSPDATEAFF
v_call: TRBV19; d_call: NA; j_call: TRBJ2-3; clone_size: NA; cdr3_nt: TGTGCCAGTAGTATTGTTAGCGGAAGCACAGATACGCAGTATTTT; cdr3_aa: CASSIVSGSTDTQYF
v_call: TRBV5-1; d_call: TRBD2; j_call: TRBJ2-2; clone_size: NA; cdr3_nt: TGCGCCAGCACCCGCGTCGGACTAGCGGGAGGTCCTGTAACCAAGACCGGGGAGCTGTTTTTT; cdr3_aa: CASTRVGLAGGPVTKTGELFF
v_call: TRBV27; d_call: NA; j_call: TRBJ1-2; clone_size: NA; cdr3_nt: TGTGCCAGCAGTTTGGGGACTTCCGATGGCTACACCTTC; cdr3_aa: CASSLGTSDGYTF